This TCR beta chain was observed in a study of T-cell reconstitution after alpha-beta-depleted transplantation in children. This clonotype came up a few times. Its specificity is unknown. Study findings and constraints: Counts and diversity of T cells one year after transplant came mostly from newly produced T cells. Roughly two months post-transplant, alpha-beta T cells reportedly originated from several hundred graft clones that had expanded.

V shed 6 bases and J 8 bases; nucleotides not matched to a gene: 11. The length of the CDR3 is 14 residues. Preparation of the TCRbeta library involved a method that used unique molecular identifiers. TCRdb redid the calling of the PCR reads with MiXCR, one entry per CDR3 protein. The sample comprises 300,000 to 400,000 distinct CDR3 sequences, roughly 16% of which are singletons, and about 41% rests with the top ten. The sample here was PBMCs, mostly from graft donor cells, taken 360 days after TCRalphabeta/CD19-depleted stem cell transplant. This receptor was obtained from a male patient aged 2-9 years who had a stem cell transplant for acute lymphoblastic leukemia, so the T cells may come from the graft donor. The rearrangement uses TRBV12-3 or TRBV12-4 and TRBJ2-5, with 8 nucleotides matching TRBD1. The DNA for the CDR3 is TGTGCCAGCAGACAGGGGGGCACTTCGGGAACCCAGTACTTC. Its translation: CASRQGGTSGTQYF.